This TCR beta chain is from a study of blood T cells in healthy people across ages. The CDR3 covers 15 residues. V dropped 3 bases and J dropped 4; count of bases not matched to a gene: 8. Germline CDR1 reads SQVTM; CDR2 reads ANQGSEA. On this clonotype: Its antigen is still unknown.

Points from the study as a whole: No conclusive comparison of naive versus antigen-experienced cells was possible with unsorted PBMCs.

A second PCR of about 7 to 12 cycles used a sample-barcoded 5' primer and a J-beta primer mix. Carrying 12 random nucleotides, a template-switch adaptor labeled each individual cDNA molecule. TCRdb fed the 5' RACE reads into MiXCR, producing one record per CDR3 protein. Of 1.8 million or so distinct CDR3 sequences listed, roughly two fifths are singletons. This clonotype was obtained from a human donor in good health. The chain couples TRBV29-1 to TRBJ1-1, with 10 positions matching TRBD1. The sample was blood. CDR3 bases: TGCAGCGTTGACCTCCGGGACAGGGGCTCCACTGAAGCTTTCTTT. Its protein is CSVDLRDRGSTEAFF.